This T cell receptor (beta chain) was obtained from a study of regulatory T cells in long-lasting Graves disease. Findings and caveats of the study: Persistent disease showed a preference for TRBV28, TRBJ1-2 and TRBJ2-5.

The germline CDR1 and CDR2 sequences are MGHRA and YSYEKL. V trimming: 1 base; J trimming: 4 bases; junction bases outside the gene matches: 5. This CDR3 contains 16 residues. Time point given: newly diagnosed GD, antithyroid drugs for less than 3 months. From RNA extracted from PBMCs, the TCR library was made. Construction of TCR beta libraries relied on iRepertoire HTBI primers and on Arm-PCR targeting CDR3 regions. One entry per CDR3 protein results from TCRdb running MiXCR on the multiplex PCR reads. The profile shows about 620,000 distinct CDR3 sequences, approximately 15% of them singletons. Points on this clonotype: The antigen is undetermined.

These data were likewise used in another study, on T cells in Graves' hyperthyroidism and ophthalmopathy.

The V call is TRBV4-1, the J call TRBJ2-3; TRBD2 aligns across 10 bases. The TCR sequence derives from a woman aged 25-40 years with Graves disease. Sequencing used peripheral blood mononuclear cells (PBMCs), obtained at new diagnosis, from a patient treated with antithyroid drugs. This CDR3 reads CASSQVLAGLADTQYF. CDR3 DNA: TGCGCCAGCAGCCAAGTACTAGCGGGATTGGCAGATACGCAGTATTTT.